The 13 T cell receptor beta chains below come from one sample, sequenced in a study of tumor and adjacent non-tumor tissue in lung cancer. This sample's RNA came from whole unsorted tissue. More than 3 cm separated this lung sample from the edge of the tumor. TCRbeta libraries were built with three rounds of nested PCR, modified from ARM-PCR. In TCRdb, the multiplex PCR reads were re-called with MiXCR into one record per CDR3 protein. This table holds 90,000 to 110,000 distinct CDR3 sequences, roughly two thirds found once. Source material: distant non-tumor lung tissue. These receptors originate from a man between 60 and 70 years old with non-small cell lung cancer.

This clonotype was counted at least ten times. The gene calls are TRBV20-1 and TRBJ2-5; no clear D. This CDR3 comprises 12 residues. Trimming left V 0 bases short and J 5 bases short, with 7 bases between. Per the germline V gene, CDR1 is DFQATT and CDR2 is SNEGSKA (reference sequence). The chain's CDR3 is CSARDWRETQYF. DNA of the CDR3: TGCAGTGCTAGAGATTGGCGGGAGACCCAGTACTTC.

CDR3 nucleotide sequence: TGCAGCGTTGGCGACGGATGGGGTAAGCCCCAGCATTTT. It is translated as CSVGDGWGKPQHF. The chain links TRBV29-1 to TRBJ1-5; D is unclear. CDR3 size: 13 residues. Looked up from germline, CDR1 is SQVTM and CDR2 is ANQGSEA. Trimming took 4 bases from V and 8 from J, leaving 15 bases between them.

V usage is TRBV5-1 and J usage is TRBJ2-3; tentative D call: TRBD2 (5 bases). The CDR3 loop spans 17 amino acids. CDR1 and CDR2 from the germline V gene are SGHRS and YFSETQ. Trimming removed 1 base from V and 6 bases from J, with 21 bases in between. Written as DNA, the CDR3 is TGCGCCAGCAGCTTGACGGGATTAGCGAGGTCGTTTGATACGCAGTATTTT. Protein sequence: CASSLTGLARSFDTQYF. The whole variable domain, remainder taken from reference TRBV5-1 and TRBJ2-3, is KAGVTQTPRYLIKTRGQQVTLSCSPISGHRSVSWYQQTPGQGLQFLFEYFSETQRNKGNFPGRFSGRQFSNSRSEMNVSTLELGDSALYLCASSLTGLARSFDTQYFGPGTRLTVL.

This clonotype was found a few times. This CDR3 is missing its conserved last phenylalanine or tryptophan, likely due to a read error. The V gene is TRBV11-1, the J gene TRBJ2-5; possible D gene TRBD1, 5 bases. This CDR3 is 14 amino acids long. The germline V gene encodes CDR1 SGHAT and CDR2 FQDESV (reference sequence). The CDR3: CANSSDTYQETQYL. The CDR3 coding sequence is TGTGCTAACAGCTCGGACACGTACCAAGAGACCCAGTACCTC.

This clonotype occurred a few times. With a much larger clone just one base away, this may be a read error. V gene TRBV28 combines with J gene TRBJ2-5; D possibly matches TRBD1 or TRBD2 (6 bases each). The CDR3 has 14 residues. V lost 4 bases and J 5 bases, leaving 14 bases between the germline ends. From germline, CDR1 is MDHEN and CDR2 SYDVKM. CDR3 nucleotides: TGTGCCAGCAGTTCCAGGAGGGGGTTTGAGACCCAGTACTTC. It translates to CASSSRRGFETQYF.

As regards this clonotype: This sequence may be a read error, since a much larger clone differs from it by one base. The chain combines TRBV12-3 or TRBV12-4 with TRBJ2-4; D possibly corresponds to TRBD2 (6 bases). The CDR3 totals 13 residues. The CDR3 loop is CAISLRRGHIQYF. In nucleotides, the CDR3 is TGTGCCATCAGTTTAAGGAGGGGACACATTCAGTACTTC.

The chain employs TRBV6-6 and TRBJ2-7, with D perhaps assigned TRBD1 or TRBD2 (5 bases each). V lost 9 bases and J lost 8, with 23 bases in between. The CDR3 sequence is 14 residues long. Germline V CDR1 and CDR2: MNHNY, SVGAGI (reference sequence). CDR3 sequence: CASSLTEGASQQYF. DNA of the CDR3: TGTGCCAGTAGCCTGACAGAGGGCGCTTCCCAGCAGTACTTC.

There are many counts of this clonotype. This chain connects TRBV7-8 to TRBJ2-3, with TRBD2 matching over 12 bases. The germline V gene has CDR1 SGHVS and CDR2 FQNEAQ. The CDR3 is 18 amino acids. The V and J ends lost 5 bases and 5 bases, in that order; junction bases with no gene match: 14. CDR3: CASSPHPLTSGSLDTQYF. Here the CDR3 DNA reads TGTGCCAGCAGCCCACACCCATTGACTAGCGGGAGTTTAGATACGCAGTATTTT.

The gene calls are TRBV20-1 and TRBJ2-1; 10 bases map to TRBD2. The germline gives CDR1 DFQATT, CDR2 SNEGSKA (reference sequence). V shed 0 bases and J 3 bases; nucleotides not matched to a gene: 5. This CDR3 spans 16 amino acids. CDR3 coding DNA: TGCAGTGCTAGAGATGAGACTAGCGGGTACTACAATGAGCAGTTCTTC. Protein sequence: CSARDETSGYYNEQFF.

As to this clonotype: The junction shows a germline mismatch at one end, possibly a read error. The CDR3 sequence is CVWSVRGDRYYGYTF. The CDR3 bases are TGTGTCTGGAGTGTACGAGGGGACCGGTACTATGGCTACACCTTC. J is TRBJ1-2 and V is TRBV30; a possible D gene is TRBD1 (5 bases). CDR1 and CDR2 (germline): GTSNPN, SVGIG (reference sequence). The length of the CDR3 is 15 residues.

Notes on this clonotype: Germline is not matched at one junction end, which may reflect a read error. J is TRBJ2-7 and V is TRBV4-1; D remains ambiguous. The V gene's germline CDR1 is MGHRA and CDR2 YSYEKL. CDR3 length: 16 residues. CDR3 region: CTSSQDPSPPHYEQYF. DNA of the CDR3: TGCACCAGCAGCCAAGACCCCTCCCCACCACATTACGAGCAGTACTTC.

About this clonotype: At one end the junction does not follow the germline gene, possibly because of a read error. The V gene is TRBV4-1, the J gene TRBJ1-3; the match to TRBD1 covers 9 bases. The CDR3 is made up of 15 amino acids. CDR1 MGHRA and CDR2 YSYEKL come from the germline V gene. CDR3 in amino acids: CAGSQQGATGNTIFF. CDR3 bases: TGCGCCGGCAGCCAACAGGGGGCGACGGGAAACACCATATTTTTT.

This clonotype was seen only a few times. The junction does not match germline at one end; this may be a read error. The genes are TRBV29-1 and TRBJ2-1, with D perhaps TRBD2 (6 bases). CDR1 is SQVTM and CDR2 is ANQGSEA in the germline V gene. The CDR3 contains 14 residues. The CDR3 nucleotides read TGCAGCTCGGACGGGAGAAGCTACTACAGTGAGCAGTTCTTC. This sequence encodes CSSDGRSYYSEQFF.